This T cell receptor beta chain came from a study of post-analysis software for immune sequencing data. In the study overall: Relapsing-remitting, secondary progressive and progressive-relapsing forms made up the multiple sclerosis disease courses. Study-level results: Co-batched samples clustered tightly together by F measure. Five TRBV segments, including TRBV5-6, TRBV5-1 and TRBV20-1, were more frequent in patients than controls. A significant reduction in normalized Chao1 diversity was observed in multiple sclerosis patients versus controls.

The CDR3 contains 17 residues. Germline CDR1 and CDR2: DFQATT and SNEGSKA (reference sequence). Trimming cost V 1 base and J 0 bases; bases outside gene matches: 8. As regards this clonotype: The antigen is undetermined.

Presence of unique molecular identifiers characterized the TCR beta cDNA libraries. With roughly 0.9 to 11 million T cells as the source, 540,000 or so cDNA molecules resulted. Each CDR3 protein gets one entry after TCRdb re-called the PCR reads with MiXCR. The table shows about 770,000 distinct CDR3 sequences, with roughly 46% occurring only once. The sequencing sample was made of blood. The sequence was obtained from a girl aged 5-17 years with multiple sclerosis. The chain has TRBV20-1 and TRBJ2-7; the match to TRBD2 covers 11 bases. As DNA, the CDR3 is TGCAGTGCTAGAGCCCCCCCGGGACTAGCGGTCTCCTACGAGCAGTACTTC. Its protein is CSARAPPGLAVSYEQYF.